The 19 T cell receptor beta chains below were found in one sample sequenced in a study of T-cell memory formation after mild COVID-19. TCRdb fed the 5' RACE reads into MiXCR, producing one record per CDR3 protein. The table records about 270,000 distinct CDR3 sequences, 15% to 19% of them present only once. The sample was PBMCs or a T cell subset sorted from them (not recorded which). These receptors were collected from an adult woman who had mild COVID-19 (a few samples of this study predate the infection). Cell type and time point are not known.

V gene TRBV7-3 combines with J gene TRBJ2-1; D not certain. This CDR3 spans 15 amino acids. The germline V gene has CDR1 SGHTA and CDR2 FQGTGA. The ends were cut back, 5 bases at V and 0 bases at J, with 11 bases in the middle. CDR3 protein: CASSPSASSYNEQFF. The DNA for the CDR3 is TGTGCCAGCAGCCCAAGCGCAAGCTCCTACAATGAGCAGTTCTTC.

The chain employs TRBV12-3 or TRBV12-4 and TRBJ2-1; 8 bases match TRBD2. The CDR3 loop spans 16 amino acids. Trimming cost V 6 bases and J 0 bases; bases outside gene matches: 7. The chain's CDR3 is CASSAGGGISYNEQFF. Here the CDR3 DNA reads TGTGCCAGCAGCGCGGGGGGAGGGATCTCCTACAATGAGCAGTTCTTC.

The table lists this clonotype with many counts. CDR3 nucleotide sequence: TGTGCCAGTAGTCGACCCGGGACTTCCTACGAGCAGTACTTC. Translation: CASSRPGTSYEQYF. The rearrangement uses TRBV19 and TRBJ2-7; D perhaps matches TRBD2 (6 bases). This CDR3 is 14 amino acids long. Germline V CDR1 and CDR2: LNHDA, SQIVND (reference sequence). The V end was cut by 5 bases, the J end by 1 base, with 12 bases between.

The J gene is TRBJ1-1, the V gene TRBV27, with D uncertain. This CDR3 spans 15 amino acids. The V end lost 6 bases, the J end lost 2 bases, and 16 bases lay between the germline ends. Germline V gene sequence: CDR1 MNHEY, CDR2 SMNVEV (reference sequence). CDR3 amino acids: CASSSSPGSNTEAFF. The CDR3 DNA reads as TGTGCCAGCAGCAGCTCACCCGGCAGCAACACTGAAGCTTTCTTT.

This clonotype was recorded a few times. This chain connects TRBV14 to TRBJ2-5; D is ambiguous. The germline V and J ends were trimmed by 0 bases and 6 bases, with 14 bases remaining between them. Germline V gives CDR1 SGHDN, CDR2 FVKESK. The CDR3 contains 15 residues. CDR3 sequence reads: CASSQDGSGFKTQYF. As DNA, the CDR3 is TGTGCCAGCAGCCAAGACGGATCAGGATTTAAGACCCAGTACTTC.

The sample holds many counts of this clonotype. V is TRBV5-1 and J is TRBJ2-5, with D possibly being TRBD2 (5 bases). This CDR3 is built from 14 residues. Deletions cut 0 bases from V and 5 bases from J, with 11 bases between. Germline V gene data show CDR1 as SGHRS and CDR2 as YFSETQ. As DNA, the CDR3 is TGCGCCAGCAGCTTGGAGGCTAGCATGGAGACCCAGTACTTC. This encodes CASSLEASMETQYF.

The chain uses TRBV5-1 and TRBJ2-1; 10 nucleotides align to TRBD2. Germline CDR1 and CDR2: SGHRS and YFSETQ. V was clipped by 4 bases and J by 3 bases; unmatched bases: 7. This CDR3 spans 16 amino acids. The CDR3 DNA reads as TGCGCCAGCAGCCCCGGTAGCGGGGGGTACTACAATGAGCAGTTCTTC. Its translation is CASSPGSGGYYNEQFF.

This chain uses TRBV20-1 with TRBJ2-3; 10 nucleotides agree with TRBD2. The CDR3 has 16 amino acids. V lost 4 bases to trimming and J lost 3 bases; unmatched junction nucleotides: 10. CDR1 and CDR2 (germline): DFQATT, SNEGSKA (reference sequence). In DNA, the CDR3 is TGCAGTGCTAAAGATCCACTAGCGGGACAGACAGATACGCAGTATTTT. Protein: CSAKDPLAGQTDTQYF.

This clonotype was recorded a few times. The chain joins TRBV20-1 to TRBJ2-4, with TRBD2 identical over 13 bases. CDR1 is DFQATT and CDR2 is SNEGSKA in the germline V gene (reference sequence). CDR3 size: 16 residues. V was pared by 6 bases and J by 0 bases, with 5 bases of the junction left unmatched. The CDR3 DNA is TGCAGTGCCCGGACTAGCGGGGGACTAGCCAAAAACATTCAGTACTTC. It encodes CSARTSGGLAKNIQYF.

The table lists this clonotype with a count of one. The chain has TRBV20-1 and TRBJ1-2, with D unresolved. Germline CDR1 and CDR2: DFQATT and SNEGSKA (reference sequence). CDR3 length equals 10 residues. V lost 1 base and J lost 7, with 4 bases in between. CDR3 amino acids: CSARGIGYTF. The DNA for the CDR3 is TGCAGTGCTAGAGGAATTGGCTACACCTTC.

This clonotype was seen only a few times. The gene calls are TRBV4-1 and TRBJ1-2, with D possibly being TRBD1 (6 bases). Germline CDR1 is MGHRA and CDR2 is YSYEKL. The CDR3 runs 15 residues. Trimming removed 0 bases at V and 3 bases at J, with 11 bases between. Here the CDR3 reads CASSQDWGAYYGYTF. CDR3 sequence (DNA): TGCGCCAGCAGCCAAGATTGGGGGGCTTACTATGGCTACACCTTC.

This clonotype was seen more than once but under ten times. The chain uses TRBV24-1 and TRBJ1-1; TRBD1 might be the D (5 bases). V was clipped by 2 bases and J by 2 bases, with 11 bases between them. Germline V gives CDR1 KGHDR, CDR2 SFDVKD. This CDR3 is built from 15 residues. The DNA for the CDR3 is TGTGCCACCAGTGATTCCAGGGACGGTAACACTGAAGCTTTCTTT. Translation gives CATSDSRDGNTEAFF.

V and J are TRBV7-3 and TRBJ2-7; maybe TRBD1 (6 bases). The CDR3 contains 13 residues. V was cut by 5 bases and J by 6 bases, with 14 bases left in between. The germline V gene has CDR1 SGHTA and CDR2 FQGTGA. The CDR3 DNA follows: TGTGCCAGCAGCACCCGGCCAGGGGCCGAGCAGTACTTC. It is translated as CASSTRPGAEQYF.

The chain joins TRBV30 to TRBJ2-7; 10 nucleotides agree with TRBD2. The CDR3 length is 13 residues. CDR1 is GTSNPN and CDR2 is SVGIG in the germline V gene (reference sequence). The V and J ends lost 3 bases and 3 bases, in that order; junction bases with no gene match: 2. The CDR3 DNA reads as TGTGCCTGGAGCGGACTAGCGGACTACGAGCAGTACTTC. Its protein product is CAWSGLADYEQYF.

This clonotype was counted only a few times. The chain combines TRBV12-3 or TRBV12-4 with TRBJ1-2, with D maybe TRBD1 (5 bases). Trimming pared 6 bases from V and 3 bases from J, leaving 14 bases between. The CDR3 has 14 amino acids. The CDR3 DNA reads TGTGCCAGCAGATCCCTCGGGGCCGACTATGGCTACACCTTC. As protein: CASRSLGADYGYTF.

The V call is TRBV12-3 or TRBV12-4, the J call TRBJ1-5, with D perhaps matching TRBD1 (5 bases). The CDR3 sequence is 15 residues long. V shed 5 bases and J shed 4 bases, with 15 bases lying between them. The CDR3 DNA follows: TGTGCCAGCAGTCCATTAGGGGAGTTGAATCAGCCCCAGCATTTT. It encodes CASSPLGELNQPQHF.

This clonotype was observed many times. The CDR3 loop is CASREWTGSGGTQYF. Here the CDR3 DNA reads TGTGCCAGCAGAGAGTGGACAGGGAGCGGAGGGACCCAGTACTTC. V gene TRBV7-8 combines with J gene TRBJ2-5, with 8 bases lining up with TRBD1. Unmatched junction bases numbered 13, after V lost 6 bases and J lost 7 bases. This CDR3 region has 15 residues. Germline V CDR1 and CDR2: SGHVS, FQNEAQ.

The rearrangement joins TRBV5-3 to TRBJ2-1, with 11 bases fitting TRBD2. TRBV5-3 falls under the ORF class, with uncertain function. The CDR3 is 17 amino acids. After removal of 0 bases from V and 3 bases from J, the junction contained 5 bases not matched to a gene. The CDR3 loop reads CARSLVTSGILYNEQFF. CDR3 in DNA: TGTGCCAGAAGCTTGGTGACTAGCGGGATTCTCTACAATGAGCAGTTCTTC.

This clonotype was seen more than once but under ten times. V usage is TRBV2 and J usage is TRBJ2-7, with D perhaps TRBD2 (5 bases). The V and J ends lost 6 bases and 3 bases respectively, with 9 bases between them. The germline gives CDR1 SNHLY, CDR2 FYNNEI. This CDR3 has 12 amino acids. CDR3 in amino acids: CASSGLRYEQYF. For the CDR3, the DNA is TGTGCCAGCAGCGGACTCCGCTACGAGCAGTACTTC.